This T cell receptor beta chain was retrieved from a study of blood T cell repertoires in COVID-19. Sequenced by immunoSEQ multiplex PCR; TCRdb stores in-frame clones only, minus some. Here the sample spans 110,000 to 150,000 clones, 85% to 90% being singletons. The CDR3 runs 13 residues. Trimming removed 6 bases from V and 4 bases from J, with 12 bases in between. CDR1 and CDR2 from the germline V gene are WNHNN and SYGVQD (reference sequence). The receptor comes from a man aged 55 to 70 who had recovered from COVID-19. The sample was PBMCs or T cells enriched from blood (not recorded which). V usage is TRBV10-1 and J usage is TRBJ1-2; D is undetermined. The CDR3 loop reads CASSDGVGYGYTF. In DNA, the CDR3 is TGCGCCAGCAGCGACGGGGTCGGCTATGGCTACACCTTC.